This T cell receptor beta chain comes out of a study of cytomegalovirus exposure and HLA in healthy donors. Whole-study findings and limits: Usually a TCR sequence was rare, but some public TCRs were found in many donors. Later, an analysis found that TCR clusters from the first cohort tended to co-occur in the roughly 110 validation repertoires. A list of 164 TCR beta chains associated with cytomegalovirus was given.

The CDR3 consists of 14 residues. Germline V lookup: CDR1 KGHSY, CDR2 FQNENV. V was pared by 0 bases and J by 8 bases, with 13 bases between. From the roughly 110-subject validation cohort, which was separate from the approximately 700-subject first cohort, the donors were drawn. This clone was observed a handful of times. Its antigen is unidentified. TCRdb keeps only in-frame clones here, not all; method: immunoSEQ multiplex PCR. The sample includes 160,000 or so clones, approximately 86% of them seen just once. The receptor was derived from a man younger than 35 in good health and CMV-seropositive. The specimen sequenced was PBMCs. The V call is TRBV16, the J call TRBJ1-2; the D is unclear. The CDR3 DNA sequence: TGTGCCAGCAGCCAATCGAGGCTGTCTATGGGCTACACCTTC. Protein: CASSQSRLSMGYTF.